This T cell receptor beta chain stems from a study of CD8 T cells in Susac syndrome. This CDR3 is built from 17 residues. V lost 0 bases to trimming and J lost 2 bases; unmatched junction nucleotides: 7. Per the germline V gene, CDR1 is SGHRS and CDR2 is YFSETQ. The RNA input was about 0.5 to 1 ug, and it was reverse transcribed with random hexamers. immunoSEQ multiplex PCR amplified TCR beta CDR3 across 54 Vbeta, 13 Jbeta. TCRdb passed the immunoSEQ multiplex PCR reads through MiXCR, listing each CDR3 protein once. The sample includes under 350,000 distinct CDR3 sequences, around 90% of them seen just once.

The sample was CD4+ T cells from PBMCs. This TCR derives from a human donor with multiple sclerosis. V usage is TRBV5-1 and J usage is TRBJ2-3; 9 bases line up with TRBD2. The CDR3 DNA reads TGCGCCAGCAGCTTGGGAGTTGGCGGGGGGGCCACAGATACGCAGTATTTT. This encodes CASSLGVGGGATDTQYF.